The 29 T cell receptor beta chains in this list originate from one sample, sequenced in a study of cytomegalovirus exposure and HLA in healthy donors. With 60 Vbeta and 13 Jbeta primers, the PCR was carried out. The repertoire was sequenced with immunoSEQ multiplex PCR; TCRdb's copy has only in-frame clones and lacks some. The sample yields approximately 140,000 clones, approximately 80% seen once. Material for sequencing was PBMCs. Every receptor here comes from a girl aged 2-10 years in good health and CMV-seronegative.

V is TRBV5-1 and J is TRBJ2-7; TRBD1 agrees at 7 bases. This CDR3 region has 13 residues. The ends lost 6 bases at V and 4 bases at J; junction bases unmatched: 7. Germline loops: CDR1 SGHRS, CDR2 YFSETQ. CDR3 nucleotides: TGCGCCAGCACCGAGTCAGGGGGTTACGAGCAGTACTTC. Translated: CASTESGGYEQYF.

The V and J genes are TRBV7-6 and TRBJ2-7, with TRBD1 matching 10 bases. The ends lost 5 bases at V and 3 bases at J; junction bases unmatched: 4. Germline loops: CDR1 SGHVS, CDR2 FNYEAQ. This CDR3 is 14 amino acids long. The CDR3 sequence: CASSPRTGGYEQYF. For the CDR3, the DNA is TGTGCCAGCAGCCCAAGGACAGGGGGCTACGAGCAGTACTTC.

This clone was picked up a small number of times. The CDR3 loop is CASSLGQSPEQYF. Written as DNA, the CDR3 is TGCGCCAGCAGCTTGGGACAGTCACCCGAGCAGTACTTC. The chain links TRBV5-1 to TRBJ2-7, with a tentative D call TRBD1 (5 bases). The CDR3 contains 13 residues. Trimming took off 0 bases at V and 6 bases at J, with 10 bases between the two ends. Germline V gene lookup returns CDR1 SGHRS and CDR2 YFSETQ. Full variable domain (remainder filled in from reference TRBV5-1 and TRBJ2-7): KAGVTQTPRYLIKTRGQQVTLSCSPISGHRSVSWYQQTPGQGLQFLFEYFSETQRNKGNFPGRFSGRQFSNSRSEMNVSTLELGDSALYLCASSLGQSPEQYFGPGTRLTVT.

The chain has TRBV9 and TRBJ1-4; 9 nucleotides agree with TRBD1. Germline CDR1 SGDLS, CDR2 YYNGEE. The CDR3 sequence is 14 residues long. V lost 4 bases, J lost 8 bases, and 6 bases stayed unmatched. The CDR3 protein is CASSPGQGWEKLFF. CDR3 bases: TGTGCCAGCAGCCCGGGACAGGGTTGGGAAAAACTGTTTTTT.

The chain uses TRBV13 and TRBJ1-1; possibly TRBD1 for D (6 bases). The V end was cut by 4 bases, the J end by 7 bases, with 13 bases between. Germline CDR1 PRHDT, CDR2 FYEKMQ (reference sequence). The CDR3 runs 13 residues. The CDR3 region has the DNA TGTGCCAGCAGCTCCGACAGGCGAGGTGAAGCTTTCTTT. As protein: CASSSDRRGEAFF.

The chain joins TRBV7-7 to TRBJ2-1; TRBD2 agrees at 8 bases. Trimming took 6 bases from V and 5 from J; bases not matched to a gene: 12. CDR3 length: 16 amino acids. Germline CDR1 reads SSHAT; CDR2 reads FNYEAQ (reference sequence). CDR3 residues: CASSRAPGGPNNEQFF. The CDR3 DNA follows: TGTGCCAGCAGTCGCGCCCCGGGAGGGCCTAACAATGAGCAGTTCTTC.

The rearrangement links TRBV19 to TRBJ1-5; unclear D gene. The CDR3 runs to 15 residues. The germline CDR1 and CDR2 sequences are LNHDA and SQIVND (reference sequence). Trimming shortened V by 4 bases and J by 5 bases, and 15 bases separated the two germline ends. The CDR3 sequence is CASSNIRGGYQPQHF. As DNA, the CDR3 is TGTGCCAGTAGTAACATCCGGGGTGGGTATCAGCCCCAGCATTTT.

The V call is TRBV28, the J call TRBJ2-7, with D hard to call. The CDR3 contains 13 residues. Per the germline V gene, CDR1 is MDHEN and CDR2 is SYDVKM. V dropped 8 bases and J dropped 5 bases, with 16 bases sitting between them. CDR3 region: CASCRQGFNEQYF. CDR3 DNA sequence: TGTGCCAGCTGCAGACAAGGATTTAACGAGCAGTACTTC. Full variable domain (remainder filled in from reference TRBV28 and TRBJ2-7): DVKVTQSSRYLVKRTGEKVFLECVQDMDHENMFWYRQDPGLGLRLIYFSYDVKMKEKGDIPEGYSVSREKKERFSLILESASTNQTSMYLCASCRQGFNEQYFGPGTRLTVT.

V is TRBV6-4 and J is TRBJ2-1; the match to TRBD1 covers 7 bases. This CDR3 has 15 residues. V dropped 6 bases and J dropped 2; count of bases not matched to a gene: 7. The V gene's germline CDR1 is MRHNA and CDR2 SNTAGT. This chain's CDR3 is CASSLTGFAYNEQFF. The DNA of the CDR3 is TGTGCCAGCAGCCTGACAGGGTTCGCCTACAATGAGCAGTTCTTC.

This chain connects TRBV28 to TRBJ1-3, with unresolved D. The ends were cut back, 8 bases at V and 2 bases at J, with 16 bases in the middle. Per the germline V gene, CDR1 is MDHEN and CDR2 is SYDVKM. The CDR3 is 15 residues long. The CDR3 region has the DNA TGTGCCAGCTTGTCCGAAAGGCAGGCTGGAAACACCATATATTTT. It yields the protein CASLSERQAGNTIYF.

This clone came up a few times. For the CDR3, the DNA is TGTGCCAGTAGACGAGACCCCAGGGCAACTAATGAAAAACTGTTTTTT. It is translated as CASRRDPRATNEKLFF. The chain combines TRBV19 with TRBJ1-4; TRBD1 might be the D (5 bases). CDR3 length: 16 amino acids. The V and J ends lost 6 bases and 0 bases respectively, with 14 bases between them. CDR1 is LNHDA and CDR2 is SQIVND in the germline V gene (reference sequence). Supplemented by reference TRBV19 and TRBJ1-4, the full variable domain reads DGGITQSPKYLFRKEGQNVTLSCEQNLNHDAMYWYRQDPGQGLRLIYYSQIVNDFQKGDIAEGYSVSREKKESFPLTVTSAQKNPTAFYLCASRRDPRATNEKLFFGSGTQLSVL.

The chain combines TRBV5-1 with TRBJ1-2, with D possibly TRBD1 on 6 matching bases. CDR1 and CDR2 (germline): SGHRS, YFSETQ. Trimming shortened V by 4 bases and J by 3 bases, and 13 bases separated the two germline ends. This CDR3 is built from 14 residues. CDR3 in amino acids: CASSNKQGYYGYTF. CDR3 coding DNA: TGCGCCAGCAGCAACAAACAGGGTTACTATGGCTACACCTTC.

The chain recombines TRBV28 with TRBJ1-3; a possible D gene is TRBD1 (5 bases). Germline CDR1 and CDR2: MDHEN and SYDVKM. The V and J ends lost 8 bases and 4 bases respectively, with 12 bases between them. The CDR3 spans 13 residues. The CDR3 nucleotides are TGTGCCAGCGCCCTGGGGGGAGGAAACACCATATATTTT. Residues: CASALGGGNTIYF.

This sequence joins TRBV19 and TRBJ2-3, with D possibly TRBD1 on 6 matching bases. Per the germline V gene, CDR1 is LNHDA and CDR2 is SQIVND (reference sequence). With 0 bases removed from V and 3 bases from J, the gap between germline ends came to 10 bases. The CDR3 is 15 amino acids. Here the CDR3 DNA reads TGTGCCAGTAGTATAGACGGACAGCCAACAGATACGCAGTATTTT. Its protein is CASSIDGQPTDTQYF.

The chain links TRBV5-1 to TRBJ2-2; 10 nucleotides line up with TRBD1. Germline V lookup: CDR1 SGHRS, CDR2 YFSETQ. J gave up 5 bases and V 4 bases, and 14 bases lay outside the gene matches. This CDR3 has 18 residues. In DNA form, the CDR3 reads TGCGCCAGCAGCCTGTACCTGAACCGGGACAGGGGAACCGGGGAGCTGTTTTTT. Residues: CASSLYLNRDRGTGELFF.

The genes are TRBV19 and TRBJ1-2, with D maybe TRBD1 (5 bases). Germline V CDR1 and CDR2: LNHDA, SQIVND (reference sequence). The CDR3 contains 11 residues. The V end lost 8 bases, the J end lost 5 bases, and 9 bases lay between the germline ends. The CDR3 is CASRGWYGYTF. The CDR3 DNA is TGTGCCAGTCGGGGGTGGTATGGCTACACCTTC.

This chain uses TRBV25-1 with TRBJ2-2, with 13 bases fitting TRBD2. CDR1 is MGHDK and CDR2 is SYGVNS in the germline V gene. The trim removed 6 bases at V and 6 bases at J, leaving 7 bases unmatched. The CDR3 loop spans 16 amino acids. This chain's CDR3 is CASSPTSGRAAGELFF. The CDR3 DNA sequence: TGTGCCAGCAGCCCTACTAGCGGGAGGGCCGCCGGGGAGCTGTTTTTT.

This clone is a singleton in its sample. The gene calls are TRBV9 and TRBJ1-2; D is undetermined. V gave up 0 bases and J gave up 5 bases, with 20 bases separating them. This CDR3 contains 17 residues. In germline, CDR1 is SGDLS, CDR2 YYNGEE. CDR3 sequence reads: CASSVEESTPHQYGYTF. CDR3 sequence (DNA): TGTGCCAGCAGCGTAGAGGAGTCGACCCCTCACCAATATGGCTACACCTTC.

The chain couples TRBV15 to TRBJ1-1; maybe TRBD1 (5 bases). The germline gives CDR1 LNHNV, CDR2 YYDKDF (reference sequence). The germline V and J ends were trimmed by 1 base and 4 bases, with 13 bases remaining between them. There are 15 residues in the CDR3. The CDR3 sequence is CATSRARGVATEAFF. The CDR3 DNA sequence: TGTGCCACCAGCAGAGCTCGGGGGGTGGCCACTGAAGCTTTCTTT.

The V call is TRBV5-1, the J call TRBJ1-1; TRBD1 is a possible D gene (6 bases). The V end was cut by 4 bases, the J end by 9 bases, with 13 bases between. Germline-derived CDR1 and CDR2 are SGHRS and YFSETQ. The CDR3 loop spans 12 amino acids. The CDR3 bases are TGCGCCAGCAGCAGCCCCCAGGGGCAAGCTTTCTTT. It specifies CASSSPQGQAFF.

This clone appeared once. The chain links TRBV27 to TRBJ1-1; D unclear. This CDR3 spans 14 amino acids. Germline V gene lookup returns CDR1 MNHEY and CDR2 SMNVEV (reference sequence). The V and J ends lost 4 bases and 0 bases respectively, with 9 bases between them. The CDR3 nucleotides read TGTGCCAGCAGTTCAGGTTCAATGAACACTGAAGCTTTCTTT. This gives the protein CASSSGSMNTEAFF.

This rearrangement joins TRBV2 to TRBJ1-1, with 8 bases matching TRBD1. CDR3 length equals 14 residues. CDR1 and CDR2 (germline): SNHLY, FYNNEI. Trimming at V came to 6 bases and at J to 5 bases, leaving 8 bases not matched to a gene. The CDR3 here is CASSLTGGGTEAFF. CDR3 nucleotide sequence: TGTGCCAGCAGCTTAACAGGGGGGGGAACTGAAGCTTTCTTT.

J is TRBJ2-7 and V is TRBV27; a possible D gene is TRBD2 (6 bases). Between the trimmed V and J ends, which lost 0 bases and 0 bases, there was a span of 6 bases. The CDR3 length is 14 residues. CDR1 and CDR2 from the germline V gene are MNHEY and SMNVEV (reference sequence). The CDR3 nucleotides read TGTGCCAGCAGTTTATCGACTAGCTCCTACGAGCAGTACTTC. This codes for CASSLSTSSYEQYF.

The chain links TRBV7-9 to TRBJ2-5; 11 bases line up with TRBD1. This CDR3 has 15 residues. V dropped 5 bases and J dropped 3; count of bases not matched to a gene: 5. Germline values: CDR1 SEHNR, CDR2 FQNEAQ (reference sequence). Here the CDR3 DNA reads TGTGCCAGCAGCATGGGACAGGGGGGAAAAGAGACCCAGTACTTC. The encoded protein is CASSMGQGGKETQYF.

This clone was picked up one time. The gene calls are TRBV19 and TRBJ2-4; 8 bases are shared with TRBD2. CDR3 length: 13 amino acids. The J segment lost 8 bases and the V segment lost 4 bases, leaving 4 bases of the junction unmatched. Germline V gene sequence: CDR1 LNHDA, CDR2 SQIVND (reference sequence). CDR3 protein: CASSSREGDIQYF. Written as DNA, the CDR3 is TGTGCCAGTAGTAGCCGGGAGGGAGACATTCAGTACTTC.

This chain connects TRBV28 to TRBJ1-1, with TRBD1 matching over 7 bases. Germline V gives CDR1 MDHEN, CDR2 SYDVKM. Unmatched junction bases numbered 16, after V lost 10 bases and J lost 5 bases. The CDR3 has 15 amino acids. CDR3 residues: CATRRGQGVWTEAFF. CDR3 bases: TGTGCCACCAGACGAGGTCAGGGGGTTTGGACTGAAGCTTTCTTT.

The CDR3 reads CASSVAGDPSTDTQYF. As DNA, the CDR3 is TGTGCCAGCAGCGTAGCGGGAGATCCTAGCACAGATACGCAGTATTTT. This rearrangement joins TRBV9 to TRBJ2-3; tentatively, D is TRBD2 (6 bases). The CDR3 runs 16 residues. V was clipped by 0 bases and J by 0 bases, with 11 bases between them. Germline V gene lookup returns CDR1 SGDLS and CDR2 YYNGEE.

This clone was detected only once. The V gene is TRBV10-1, the J gene TRBJ2-2, with D hard to call. V was shortened by 3 bases and J by 8 bases, with 22 bases between the two germline ends. The CDR3 is 17 residues long. Germline V gene lookup returns CDR1 WNHNN and CDR2 SYGVQD (reference sequence). The CDR3 DNA reads TGCGCCAGCAGTGAACGGAATGAGGCAGTCCCTGAAGGGGAGCTGTTTTTT. The encoded protein is CASSERNEAVPEGELFF.

DNA of the CDR3: TGTGCCAGCAGTTTACCAGGGTCAGGGGGGGAGACCCAGTACTTC. Translation: CASSLPGSGGETQYF. The genes are TRBV28 and TRBJ2-5, with D perhaps TRBD1 (7 bases). V was cut by 2 bases and J by 5 bases, with 15 bases left in between. The CDR3 runs 15 residues. CDR1 and CDR2 from the germline V gene are MDHEN and SYDVKM.